Following are 23 T cell receptor beta chains from one sample sequenced in a study of OX40 agonist ivuxolimab in advanced cancers. Clones were read by immunoSEQ multiplex PCR, and TCRdb kept only the in-frame ones, dropping some. Among 20,000 to 25,000 clones, around four fifths were seen once, and the ten largest hold 50% to 60%. Here the sequenced sample was CD4+ or CD8+ T cells sorted from blood, taken in a trial of the OX40 agonist ivuxolimab. These receptors were taken from an adult with an advanced solid tumor such as melanoma, head and neck, liver or kidney cancer.

This clone has just a few counts. The chain couples TRBV6-5 to TRBJ2-5; weak D call: TRBD1 (6 bases). Germline V gene sequence: CDR1 MNHEY, CDR2 SVGAGI. This CDR3 spans 14 amino acids. Trimming stripped 6 bases from V and 1 base from J, with 12 bases between. CDR3: CASSYGQIQETQYF. The CDR3 nucleotides read TGTGCCAGCAGCTACGGACAGATCCAAGAGACCCAGTACTTC.

V and J are TRBV11-2 and TRBJ2-5; D gene ambiguous. The CDR3 consists of 15 residues. The V gene's germline CDR1 is SGHAT and CDR2 FQNNGV. The V end was cut by 3 bases, the J end by 5 bases, with 16 bases between. CDR3 sequence reads: CASSFSSGTTETQYF. The CDR3, as DNA: TGTGCCAGCAGCTTCTCCTCAGGCACGACGGAGACCCAGTACTTC.

The chain carries TRBV11-2 and TRBJ2-5; 8 positions agree with TRBD1. The V gene's germline CDR1 is SGHAT and CDR2 FQNNGV. This CDR3 is built from 14 residues. J was trimmed by 5 bases and V by 4 bases; bases with no gene match: 6. In DNA, the CDR3 is TGTGCCAGCAGCTACGGACAGGGTTGGGAGACCCAGTACTTC. Residues: CASSYGQGWETQYF.

This chain uses TRBV5-1 with TRBJ2-3; 11 nucleotides agree with TRBD2. V trimming: 5 bases; J trimming: 5 bases; junction bases outside the gene matches: 7. Per germline, CDR1 SGHRS and CDR2 YFSETQ. CDR3 length: 15 amino acids. The CDR3 DNA reads as TGCGCCAGCAGAGATGGTGGGACTAGCGGAGATACGCAGTATTTT. This sequence encodes CASRDGGTSGDTQYF.

The rearrangement uses TRBV13 and TRBJ1-3, with 8 bases fitting TRBD1. Trimming removed 4 bases from V and 4 bases from J; junction bases left unmatched: 3. Germline values: CDR1 PRHDT, CDR2 FYEKMQ (reference sequence). This CDR3 is 14 amino acids long. In DNA, the CDR3 is TGTGCCAGCAGCTCCGGACAGGGAGGAAACACCATATATTTT. Its protein product is CASSSGQGGNTIYF.

V is TRBV16 and J is TRBJ2-3; TRBD2 aligns across 10 bases. The CDR3 runs 15 residues. Trimming removed 4 bases from V and 3 bases from J; junction bases left unmatched: 4. CDR1 and CDR2 (germline): KGHSY, FQNENV. The CDR3 loop is CASSPGTSVTDTQYF. CDR3 nucleotide sequence: TGTGCCAGCAGCCCCGGGACTAGCGTGACAGATACGCAGTATTTT.

The chain is built from TRBV5-1 and TRBJ2-5; D remains unclear. Germline V gene data show CDR1 as SGHRS and CDR2 as YFSETQ. CDR3 length: 14 residues. V was shortened by 0 bases and J by 4 bases, with 10 bases between the two germline ends. The CDR3 loop is CASSLAFVIETQYF. In nucleotides, the CDR3 is TGCGCCAGCAGCTTGGCGTTTGTTATAGAGACCCAGTACTTC.

The V call is TRBV11-3, the J call TRBJ2-3; the match to TRBD2 covers 8 bases. Germline CDR1 reads SGHNT; CDR2 reads YENEEA. Trimming at V came to 5 bases and at J to 2 bases, leaving 6 bases not matched to a gene. The CDR3 runs 15 residues. The CDR3 spells CASSATSGTTDTQYF. As DNA, the CDR3 is TGTGCCAGCAGCGCCACTAGCGGAACCACAGATACGCAGTATTTT.

CDR3 DNA sequence: TGTGCCAGCAGTCCGACAGGGGGCGCGGGTGAAAAACTGTTTTTT. Amino acid sequence: CASSPTGGAGEKLFF. The chain joins TRBV21-1 to TRBJ1-4; the D call of TRBD1 is as the table states it, not checked on the DNA. TRBV21-1 is a pseudogene. This CDR3 comprises 15 residues.

V gene TRBV5-1 combines with J gene TRBJ1-1; D might be TRBD1 (5 bases). V dropped 7 bases and J dropped 8 bases, with 12 bases sitting between them. The germline CDR1 and CDR2 sequences are SGHRS and YFSETQ. The CDR3 is 11 residues long. CDR3 residues: CASAARGEAFF. In DNA, the CDR3 is TGCGCCAGCGCGGCGAGGGGCGAAGCTTTCTTT.

This chain joins TRBV28 and TRBJ1-4; no reliable D call. Trimming took 6 bases from V and 0 from J, leaving 17 bases between them. In germline, CDR1 is MDHEN, CDR2 SYDVKM. This CDR3 is 17 amino acids long. CDR3 in DNA: TGTGCCAGCAGCCCTCCTCTCTGGAGTGCAACTAATGAAAAACTGTTTTTT. Its protein is CASSPPLWSATNEKLFF.

The chain uses TRBV12-5 and TRBJ1-1; TRBD1 aligns across 7 bases. This CDR3 region has 15 residues. CDR1 and CDR2 (germline): LGHNT, FRNRAP. V lost 0 bases, J lost 3 bases, and 4 bases stayed unmatched. The DNA of the CDR3 is TGTGCTAGTGGTTTGGTACAGGGGACGGACACTGAAGCTTTCTTT. Protein product: CASGLVQGTDTEAFF.

The chain couples TRBV15 to TRBJ1-2; a possible D gene is TRBD1 (6 bases). The CDR3 totals 15 residues. V shed 3 bases and J shed 8 bases, with 19 bases lying between them. CDR1 and CDR2 from the germline V gene are LNHNV and YYDKDF (reference sequence). In nucleotides, the CDR3 is TGTGCCACCAGCAGTTTTACCGGGACACACAAGGGCTACACCTTC. Its protein product is CATSSFTGTHKGYTF. Full variable domain (outside the CDR3, taken from reference TRBV15 and TRBJ1-2): DAMVIQNPRYQVTQFGKPVTLSCSQTLNHNVMYWYQQKSSQAPKLLFHYYDKDFNNEADTPDNFQSRRPNTSFCFLDIRSPGLGDTAMYLCATSSFTGTHKGYTFGSGTRLTVV.

The V call is TRBV30, the J call TRBJ2-1; 8 bases match TRBD1. The CDR3 has 16 residues. The germline gives CDR1 GTSNPN, CDR2 SVGIG (reference sequence). V lost 4 bases to trimming and J lost 7 bases; unmatched junction nucleotides: 15. In DNA, the CDR3 is TGTGCCTGGATAGATATTGACAGGGGCACCTGGAATGAGCAGTTCTTC. Translation gives CAWIDIDRGTWNEQFF.

The gene calls are TRBV29-1 and TRBJ1-2, with a weak D call TRBD1 (5 bases). This CDR3 region has 11 residues. Per the germline V gene, CDR1 is SQVTM and CDR2 is ANQGSEA. V was pared by 4 bases and J by 8 bases, with 11 bases between. CDR3 DNA sequence: TGCAGCGTTGTCAGGGATCGCGGCTACACCTTC. This encodes CSVVRDRGYTF.

The chain links TRBV27 to TRBJ2-7; 8 bases align to TRBD1. CDR1 is MNHEY, CDR2 SMNVEV, per germline (reference sequence). V lost 7 bases to trimming and J lost 5 bases; unmatched junction nucleotides: 13. CDR3 length: 15 amino acids. CDR3 amino acids: CASKVSDRGTNEQYF. The CDR3 nucleotides read TGTGCCAGCAAAGTTAGTGACAGGGGTACCAACGAGCAGTACTTC.

The chain links TRBV19 to TRBJ1-5; TRBD1 agrees at 8 bases. Unmatched junction bases numbered 15, after V lost 5 bases and J lost 6 bases. The CDR3 spans 17 residues. Germline V gene data show CDR1 as LNHDA and CDR2 as SQIVND (reference sequence). The CDR3 coding sequence is TGTGCCAGTAGTTTCGACAGGGGTCGTTCTTTAAGTCAGCCCCAGCATTTT. Protein product: CASSFDRGRSLSQPQHF.

The chain links TRBV28 to TRBJ2-3, with 11 bases aligning to TRBD2. Germline CDR1 MDHEN, CDR2 SYDVKM. The CDR3 extends over 18 amino acids. The junction had 10 bases not matched to a gene; V was cut back by 3 bases and J by 2 bases. The CDR3 nucleotides are TGTGCCAGCAGTTTGGGGCAGCTAGCGGGAGGCGACACAGATACGCAGTATTTT. Its protein is CASSLGQLAGGDTDTQYF.

The V and J genes are TRBV9 and TRBJ2-7; D unresolved. Germline V lookup: CDR1 SGDLS, CDR2 YYNGEE. V shed 4 bases and J shed 2 bases, with 7 bases lying between them. There are 12 residues in the CDR3. The CDR3 DNA sequence: TGTGCCAGCAGCCCCAGGCCCTACGAGCAGTACTTC. Residues: CASSPRPYEQYF. The full variable domain, with the rest looked up from reference TRBV9 and TRBJ2-7, is DSGVTQTPKHLITATGQRVTLRCSPRSGDLSVYWYQQSLDQGLQFLIQYYNGEERAKGNILERFSAQQFPDLHSELNLSSLELGDSALYFCASSPRPYEQYFGPGTRLTVT.

This rearrangement joins TRBV28 to TRBJ2-7; D is possibly TRBD1 (6 bases). Trimming pared 4 bases from V and 1 base from J, leaving 11 bases between. The CDR3 runs to 14 residues. In germline, CDR1 is MDHEN, CDR2 SYDVKM. For the CDR3, the DNA is TGTGCCAGCAGTTCAGGACAGTCTTCCTACGAGCAGTACTTC. Amino acids: CASSSGQSSYEQYF.

This clone was seen only a few times. J is TRBJ2-1 and V is TRBV5-1; D gene ambiguous. CDR1 is SGHRS, CDR2 YFSETQ, per germline. Between the trimmed V and J ends, which lost 5 bases and 6 bases, there was a span of 18 bases. CDR3 length equals 15 residues. The CDR3 DNA reads as TGCGCCAGCAGTGTAGAGAGCCTAATGTTCAATGAGCAGTTCTTC. Protein sequence: CASSVESLMFNEQFF.

V usage is TRBV15 and J usage is TRBJ2-7, with a tentative D call TRBD2 (5 bases). V was clipped by 4 bases and J by 4 bases, with 11 bases between them. This CDR3 spans 13 amino acids. Germline assignment: CDR1 LNHNV and CDR2 YYDKDF (reference sequence). CDR3 residues: CATSTSPGYEQYF. For the CDR3, the DNA is TGTGCCACCAGCACTTCTCCGGGGTACGAGCAGTACTTC.

This rearrangement joins TRBV4-3 to TRBJ2-7; perhaps TRBD1 as D (5 bases). V was trimmed by 3 bases and J by 10 bases, leaving 19 bases between them. The CDR3 length is 14 residues. Germline loops: CDR1 LGHNA, CDR2 YSLEER. The CDR3 spells CASSHRTPGSEQYF. In nucleotides, the CDR3 is TGCGCCAGCAGCCATCGTACCCCAGGGTCGGAACAGTACTTC.